Presented here are 14 T cell receptor beta chains from one specimen sequenced in a study of CD4+ T cells in melanoma (dated 2022 in TCRdb). Library preparation was by the immunoSEQ multiplex PCR assay. TCRdb provides this immuneACCESS table in a form limited to in-frame rearrangements. Some clones are lacking; in checked studies, under half of them reflect an unresolved V gene, and why the rest are absent is not known. The sample table records about 10,000 clones; about 72% of these occur just once. The ten largest account for 15% to 20% of the sample. Specimen: cells from a culture (not recorded whether cultured in vitro). These receptors were collected from a human donor with melanoma.

The chain carries TRBV14 and TRBJ1-2; TRBD1 matches at 12 bases. This CDR3 is built from 14 residues. Germline V gene lookup returns CDR1 SGHDN and CDR2 FVKESK. The ends lost 4 bases at V and 8 bases at J; junction bases unmatched: 5. This CDR3 is CASSRGTGGGGYTF. The CDR3 DNA follows: TGTGCCAGCAGCCGGGGGACAGGGGGCGGCGGCTACACCTTC.

J is TRBJ2-2 and V is TRBV6-5; no definite D call. Trimming left V 7 bases short and J 1 base short, with 10 bases between. The CDR3 sequence is 14 residues long. Germline loops: CDR1 MNHEY, CDR2 SVGAGI. In DNA form, the CDR3 reads TGTGCCAGCAAAAGGCAGTTGAACACCGGGGAGCTGTTTTTT. Its translation: CASKRQLNTGELFF.

V is TRBV5-1 and J is TRBJ2-3; 8 positions agree with TRBD2. This CDR3 is 13 amino acids long. Trimming removed 7 bases from V and 1 base from J; junction bases left unmatched: 2. CDR1 and CDR2 (germline): SGHRS, YFSETQ. As DNA, the CDR3 is TGCGCCAGCGGGCGGGGGGGCACAGATACGCAGTATTTT. Its translation: CASGRGGTDTQYF.

This clone was detected only once. At one end the junction does not follow the germline gene, possibly because of a read error. The CDR3 spells CASSYSIGVSCEQYF. In nucleotides, the CDR3 is TGTGCCAGCAGTTACTCGATAGGGGTTTCCTGCGAGCAGTACTTC. The chain combines TRBV6-5 with TRBJ2-7; D might be TRBD1 (5 bases). Germline CDR1 and CDR2: MNHEY and SVGAGI. The CDR3 has 15 residues.

This clone was seen a handful of times. V and J are TRBV5-6 and TRBJ2-6, with a possible D match to TRBD2 (5 bases). The CDR3 is 14 residues long. The germline gives CDR1 SGHDT, CDR2 YYEEEE. Deletions cut 9 bases from V and 3 bases from J, with 13 bases between. For the CDR3, the DNA is TGTGCCACAGAAGCGGCGGGTGGGGCCAACGTCCTGACTTTC. The encoded protein is CATEAAGGANVLTF.

The rearrangement links TRBV5-4 to TRBJ2-6; 8 nucleotides align to TRBD1. The trim removed 1 base at V and 1 base at J, leaving 7 bases unmatched. The CDR3 runs to 18 residues. CDR1 is SGHNT and CDR2 is YYREEE in the germline V gene (reference sequence). In DNA form, the CDR3 reads TGTGCCAGCAGCTTGCCGCCGGGACAGGAGTCTGGGGCCAACGTCCTGACTTTC. Its protein is CASSLPPGQESGANVLTF.

V and J are TRBV30 and TRBJ1-4; D gene unclear. The CDR3 contains 12 residues. Trimming left V 1 base short and J 8 bases short, with 8 bases between. Germline V gene data show CDR1 as GTSNPN and CDR2 as SVGIG (reference sequence). CDR3 coding DNA: TGTGCCTGGAGTGCTATCAAGGAAAAACTGTTTTTT. It specifies CAWSAIKEKLFF.

CDR3: CAWSDGVRGYEQYF. The CDR3 DNA sequence: TGTGCCTGGAGTGACGGTGTCAGGGGATACGAGCAGTACTTC. V gene TRBV30 combines with J gene TRBJ2-7; D is possibly TRBD1 (6 bases). V lost 1 base and J lost 4, with 14 bases in between. The CDR3 runs 14 residues. CDR1 and CDR2 from the germline V gene are GTSNPN and SVGIG (reference sequence).

The CDR3 loop is CASSQRTGTIDTQYF. CDR3 bases: TGCGCCAGCAGCCAAAGGACAGGAACAATAGATACGCAGTATTTT. The J gene is TRBJ2-3, the V gene TRBV4-1, with 7 bases matching TRBD1. This CDR3 has 15 residues. Germline V gene sequence: CDR1 MGHRA, CDR2 YSYEKL. With 2 bases clipped from V and 5 bases from J, the junction kept 7 bases outside the gene matches.

J is TRBJ2-2 and V is TRBV30; possible D gene TRBD2, 5 bases. The CDR3 has 13 residues. V was shortened by 8 bases and J by 1 base, with 11 bases between the two germline ends. Germline loops: CDR1 GTSNPN, CDR2 SVGIG (reference sequence). The CDR3 bases are TGTGCCGCCGCCGGGGAGAACACCGGGGAGCTGTTTTTT. It yields the protein CAAAGENTGELFF.

This clone appeared once. The J gene is TRBJ1-1, the V gene TRBV7-3; 7 bases agree with TRBD1. This CDR3 contains 13 residues. Trimming at V came to 5 bases and at J to 5 bases, leaving 5 bases not matched to a gene. Germline CDR1 and CDR2: SGHTA and FQGTGA. For the CDR3, the DNA is TGTGCCAGCAGCCGGGACAGAGGAACTGAAGCTTTCTTT. This translates into CASSRDRGTEAFF.

V gene TRBV14 combines with J gene TRBJ2-7, with TRBD1 matching 8 bases. This CDR3 is 13 amino acids long. The V gene end was trimmed by 6 bases and the J gene end by 6 bases; junction bases not matched to a gene: 7. Germline V gene lookup returns CDR1 SGHDN and CDR2 FVKESK. CDR3: CASRSGQGREQYF. The DNA for the CDR3 is TGTGCCAGCAGGTCCGGACAGGGCCGCGAGCAGTACTTC.

V gene TRBV4-2 combines with J gene TRBJ1-1, with 7 bases aligning to TRBD1. The CDR3 contains 16 residues. V trimming: 4 bases; J trimming: 0 bases; junction bases outside the gene matches: 8. Looked up from germline, CDR1 is LGHNA and CDR2 is YNFKEQ. The CDR3 loop reads CASSPTFGTVNTEAFF. The DNA for the CDR3 is TGTGCCAGCAGCCCCACATTTGGGACAGTGAACACTGAAGCTTTCTTT.

On this clone itself: The CDR3 does not end in the conserved phenylalanine or tryptophan, so this is likely a read error. It is unclear where the CDR3 begins or ends on the DNA, so no DNA is shown, and the CDR3 is as TCRdb lists it. The chain recombines TRBV5-1 with TRBJ1-2. CDR1 and CDR2 (germline): SGHRS, YFSETQ. The CDR3 contains 13 residues when both ends are counted. CDR3 sequence: CASSLAQGRGVRR.